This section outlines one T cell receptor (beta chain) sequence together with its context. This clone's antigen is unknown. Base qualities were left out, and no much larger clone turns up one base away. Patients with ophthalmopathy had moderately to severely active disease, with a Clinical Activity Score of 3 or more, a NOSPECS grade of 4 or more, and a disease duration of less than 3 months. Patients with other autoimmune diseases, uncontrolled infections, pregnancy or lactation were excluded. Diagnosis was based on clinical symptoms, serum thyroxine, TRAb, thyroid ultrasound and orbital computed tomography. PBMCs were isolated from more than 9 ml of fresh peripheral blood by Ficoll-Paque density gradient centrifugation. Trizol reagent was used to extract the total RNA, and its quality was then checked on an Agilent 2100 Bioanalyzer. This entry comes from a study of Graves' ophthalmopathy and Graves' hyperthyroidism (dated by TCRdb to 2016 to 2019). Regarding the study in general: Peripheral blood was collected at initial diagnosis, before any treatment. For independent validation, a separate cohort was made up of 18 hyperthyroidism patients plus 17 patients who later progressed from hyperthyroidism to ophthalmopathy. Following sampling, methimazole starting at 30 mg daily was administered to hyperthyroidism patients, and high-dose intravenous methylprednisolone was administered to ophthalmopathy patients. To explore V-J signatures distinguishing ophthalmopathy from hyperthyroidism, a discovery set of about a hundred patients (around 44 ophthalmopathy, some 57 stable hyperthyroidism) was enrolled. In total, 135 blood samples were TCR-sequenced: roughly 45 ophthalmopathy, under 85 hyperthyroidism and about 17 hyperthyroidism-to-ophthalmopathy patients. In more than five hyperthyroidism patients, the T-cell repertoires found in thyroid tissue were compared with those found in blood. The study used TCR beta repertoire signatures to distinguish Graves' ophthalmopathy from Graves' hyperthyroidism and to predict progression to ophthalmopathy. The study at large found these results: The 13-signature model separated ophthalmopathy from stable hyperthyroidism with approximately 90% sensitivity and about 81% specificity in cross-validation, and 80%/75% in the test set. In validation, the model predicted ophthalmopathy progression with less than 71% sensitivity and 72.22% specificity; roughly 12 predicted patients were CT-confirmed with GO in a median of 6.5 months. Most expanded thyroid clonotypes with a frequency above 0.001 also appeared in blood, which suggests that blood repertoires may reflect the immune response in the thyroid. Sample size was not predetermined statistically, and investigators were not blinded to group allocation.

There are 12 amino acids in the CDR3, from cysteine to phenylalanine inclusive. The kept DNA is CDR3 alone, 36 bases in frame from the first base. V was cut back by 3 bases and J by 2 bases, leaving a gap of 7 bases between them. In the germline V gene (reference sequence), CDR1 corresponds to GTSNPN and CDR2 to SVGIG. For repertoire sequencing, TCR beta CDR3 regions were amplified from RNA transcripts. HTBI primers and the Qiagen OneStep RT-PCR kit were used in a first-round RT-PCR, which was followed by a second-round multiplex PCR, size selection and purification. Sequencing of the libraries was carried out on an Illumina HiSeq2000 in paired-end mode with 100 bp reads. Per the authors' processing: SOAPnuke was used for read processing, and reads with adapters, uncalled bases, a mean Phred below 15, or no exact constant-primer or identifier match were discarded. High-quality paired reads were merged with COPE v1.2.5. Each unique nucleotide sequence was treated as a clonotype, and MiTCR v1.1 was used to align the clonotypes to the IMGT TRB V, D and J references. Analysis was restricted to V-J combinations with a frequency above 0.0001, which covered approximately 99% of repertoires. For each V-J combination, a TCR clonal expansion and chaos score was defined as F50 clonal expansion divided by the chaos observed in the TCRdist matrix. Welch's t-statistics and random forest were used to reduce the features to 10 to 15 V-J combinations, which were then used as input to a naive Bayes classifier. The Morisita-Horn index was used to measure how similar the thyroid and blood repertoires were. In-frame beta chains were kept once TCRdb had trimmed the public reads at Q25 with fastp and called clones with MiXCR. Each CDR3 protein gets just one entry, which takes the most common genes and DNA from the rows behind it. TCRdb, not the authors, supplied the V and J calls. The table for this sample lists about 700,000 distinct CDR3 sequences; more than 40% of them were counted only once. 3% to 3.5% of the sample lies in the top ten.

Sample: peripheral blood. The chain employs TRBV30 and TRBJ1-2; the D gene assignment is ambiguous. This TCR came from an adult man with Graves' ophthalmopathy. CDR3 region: CAWRNGNYGYTF. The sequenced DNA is TGTGCCTGGAGGAACGGGAACTATGGCTACACCTTC.